This is a list of T cell receptor beta chains from one sample in a study of T cells in Graves' hyperthyroidism and ophthalmopathy. MiXCR was run by TCRdb on the multiplex PCR reads, yielding one entry per CDR3 protein. This sample yields 600,000 or so distinct CDR3 sequences, of which 13% to 15% are seen a single time; around 12% belongs to the top ten. The sample comprised blood. The source is a woman aged 45-65 years with Graves' ophthalmopathy. CDR3s include the opening cysteine and the closing phenylalanine or tryptophan. Fields, in order: V gene, D gene, clone size, CDR3 length, J gene, CDR3 protein, CDR3 DNA. D genes are given only for firm matches. Some rows mark clone size as missing; the rest say once, few, many or name a class of expanded clone.

TRBV19	NA	NA	14	TRBJ2-7	CASSATSLLYEQYF	TGTGCCAGTAGTGCAACTAGTCTACTCTACGAGCAGTACTTC
TRBV4-3	NA	NA	13	TRBJ1-2	CASSPRNFYGYTF	TGCGCCAGCAGCCCCCGCAACTTCTATGGCTACACCTTC
TRBV29-1	TRBD2	NA	13	TRBJ2-2	CSAERGFTGELFF	TGCAGCGCGGAGCGGGGTTTCACCGGGGAGCTGTTTTTT
TRBV7-2	NA	many	14	TRBJ2-5	CASSSRRADETQYF	TGTGCCAGCAGCTCACGCAGGGCGGACGAGACCCAGTACTTC
TRBV20-1	TRBD2	NA	15	TRBJ2-1	CSAPGLAGGNNEQFF	TGCAGTGCTCCCGGCCTAGCGGGAGGTAACAATGAGCAGTTCTTC
TRBV29-1	NA	few	12	TRBJ2-3	CSASVSTDTQYF	TGCAGCGCATCAGTAAGCACAGATACGCAGTATTTT
TRBV6-5	TRBD2	many	16	TRBJ2-7	CASSYSRAGGLYEQYF	TGTGCCAGCAGTTACTCAAGAGCGGGAGGCCTCTACGAGCAGTACTTC
TRBV6-5	NA	few	15	TRBJ1-5	CASSYGGGPNQPQHF	TGTGCCAGCAGTTACGGCGGGGGCCCCAATCAGCCCCAGCATTTT
TRBV2	NA	many	14	TRBJ2-7	CASSEQGIGYEQYF	TGTGCCAGCAGTGAACAGGGAATCGGGTACGAGCAGTACTTC
TRBV6-2/TRBV6-3	TRBD2	NA	18	TRBJ2-3	CASSYKGLFLTSTDTQYF	TGTGCCAGCAGTTACAAGGGACTATTCTTAACTAGCACAGATACGCAGTATTTT
TRBV5-1	TRBD2	few	15	TRBJ2-7	CASTLAGSSSYEQYF	TGCGCCAGCACTCTAGCGGGATCCAGCTCCTACGAGCAGTACTTC
TRBV6-2/TRBV6-3	TRBD2	many	15	TRBJ2-1	CASTKLAGAHNEQFF	TGTGCCAGCACCAAACTAGCGGGAGCCCACAATGAGCAGTTCTTC
TRBV20-1	NA	many	15	TRBJ2-3	CSARDRPGVSPTQYF	TGCAGTGCTAGAGATCGTCCGGGAGTTTCCCCTACGCAGTATTTT
TRBV5-1	TRBD2	many	19	TRBJ2-2	CASSLALRTSGINTGELFF	TGCGCCAGCAGCTTGGCCCTGAGGACTAGCGGGATTAACACCGGGGAGCTGTTTTTT
TRBV30	NA	many	15	TRBJ1-2	CAWRGGVSNPMGYTF	TGTGCCTGGAGGGGCGGTGTTTCGAACCCTATGGGCTACACCTTC